The 32 T cell receptor beta chains below come from one sample, sequenced in a study of cytomegalovirus exposure and HLA in healthy donors. The PCR employed 60 Vbeta primers together with 13 Jbeta primers. Sequencing used immunoSEQ multiplex PCR; TCRdb keeps in-frame clones, though not all of them. In the table there are some 220,000 clones, around 84% of which are singletons. The sample was PBMCs. These receptors all come from a girl aged 2 to 9 in good health and CMV-seronegative.

The rearrangement uses TRBV4-2 and TRBJ2-1; 7 nucleotides match TRBD2. The CDR3 runs 15 residues. Germline-derived CDR1 and CDR2 are LGHNA and YNFKEQ. Trimming at V came to 1 base and at J to 8 bases, leaving 8 bases not matched to a gene. In DNA, the CDR3 is TGTGCCAGCAGCCAAGCTGGATGGGGGGGAGATGAGCAGTTCTTC. Amino acid sequence: CASSQAGWGGDEQFF.

This sequence joins TRBV15 and TRBJ2-5; D is ambiguous. Trimming took off 0 bases at V and 0 bases at J, with 5 bases between the two ends. This CDR3 spans 14 amino acids. From germline, CDR1 is LNHNV and CDR2 YYDKDF (reference sequence). Written as DNA, the CDR3 is TGTGCCACCAGCAGAGACCGTAACCAAGAGACCCAGTACTTC. Protein product: CATSRDRNQETQYF.

The rearrangement links TRBV30 to TRBJ2-7, with a tentative D call TRBD1 (5 bases). The CDR3 runs 15 residues. Germline V CDR1 and CDR2: GTSNPN, SVGIG (reference sequence). Between the trimmed V and J ends, which lost 0 bases and 3 bases, there was a span of 15 bases. CDR3 in DNA: TGTGCCTGGAGTGTATCGCAGGGCGAAGGCTACGAGCAGTACTTC. Amino acids: CAWSVSQGEGYEQYF.

This clone was seen a few times. The chain has TRBV5-1 and TRBJ2-3, with 10 bases identical to TRBD2. Germline V gene lookup returns CDR1 SGHRS and CDR2 YFSETQ. This CDR3 region has 17 residues. J lost 2 bases, V lost 3 bases, and 9 bases had no gene match. The CDR3 bases are TGCGCCAGCAGCTGGCGGTTAGCGGGAGGAAACACAGATACGCAGTATTTT. It encodes CASSWRLAGGNTDTQYF. The full variable domain, rest sourced from reference TRBV5-1 and TRBJ2-3, is KAGVTQTPRYLIKTRGQQVTLSCSPISGHRSVSWYQQTPGQGLQFLFEYFSETQRNKGNFPGRFSGRQFSNSRSEMNVSTLELGDSALYLCASSWRLAGGNTDTQYFGPGTRLTVL.

The gene calls are TRBV15 and TRBJ1-3; D is possibly TRBD1 (6 bases). The CDR3 is 18 residues long. The germline gives CDR1 LNHNV, CDR2 YYDKDF (reference sequence). V was cut by 3 bases and J by 0 bases, with 18 bases left in between. The CDR3 loop is CATSRKFRTVASGNTIYF. CDR3 nucleotide sequence: TGTGCCACCAGCAGGAAGTTTCGGACAGTCGCCTCTGGAAACACCATATATTTT. The entire variable domain, with the rest obtained from reference TRBV15 and TRBJ1-3, is as follows: DAMVIQNPRYQVTQFGKPVTLSCSQTLNHNVMYWYQQKSSQAPKLLFHYYDKDFNNEADTPDNFQSRRPNTSFCFLDIRSPGLGDTAMYLCATSRKFRTVASGNTIYFGEGSWLTVV.

In its sample, this clone was seen a few times. This chain connects TRBV10-1 to TRBJ2-7; D remains unclear. The CDR3 has 12 residues. The V end lost 0 bases, the J end lost 7 bases, and 7 bases lay between the germline ends. CDR1 is WNHNN and CDR2 is SYGVQD in the germline V gene (reference sequence). The CDR3 region is CASSESNREQYF. CDR3 nucleotides: TGCGCCAGCAGTGAGTCGAATCGGGAGCAGTACTTC.

The chain joins TRBV30 to TRBJ2-5; 7 bases match TRBD2. From germline, CDR1 is GTSNPN and CDR2 SVGIG (reference sequence). V shed 4 bases, J shed 1 base, and the junction held 9 bases outside the gene matches. The CDR3 is made up of 15 amino acids. The CDR3 sequence: CAWNRGGLIQETQYF. The CDR3 region has the DNA TGTGCCTGGAATCGGGGAGGGCTTATCCAAGAGACCCAGTACTTC.

V usage is TRBV7-9 and J usage is TRBJ2-1; weak D call: TRBD2 (5 bases). The germline gives CDR1 SEHNR, CDR2 FQNEAQ (reference sequence). V lost 5 bases and J lost 6, with 11 bases in between. The CDR3 totals 13 residues. Written as DNA, the CDR3 is TGTGCCAGCAGCGAAGCCACTAGCAATGAGCAGTTCTTC. This gives the protein CASSEATSNEQFF.

The rearrangement joins TRBV7-9 to TRBJ1-1, with D tentatively TRBD1 (5 bases). Germline CDR1 and CDR2: SEHNR and FQNEAQ (reference sequence). CDR3 length: 15 residues. Deletions cut 1 base from V and 0 bases from J, with 9 bases between. The CDR3 nucleotides are TGTGCCAGCAGCTTAGAGACAGTCATGAACACTGAAGCTTTCTTT. It translates to CASSLETVMNTEAFF. The variable domain in full, completed from reference TRBV7-9 and TRBJ1-1, reads DTGVSQNPRHKITKRGQNVTFRCDPISEHNRLYWYRQTLGQGPEFLTYFQNEAQLEKSRLLSDRFSAERPKGSFSTLEIQRTEQGDSAMYLCASSLETVMNTEAFFGQGTRLTVV.

V usage is TRBV27 and J usage is TRBJ1-2, with TRBD1 identical over 11 bases. CDR3 length: 14 amino acids. The germline V gene encodes CDR1 MNHEY and CDR2 SMNVEV (reference sequence). V shed 8 bases, J shed 4 bases, and the junction held 6 bases outside the gene matches. CDR3 sequence: CASGLGQGVYGYTF. The DNA for the CDR3 is TGTGCCAGCGGACTGGGACAGGGGGTCTATGGCTACACCTTC.

The chain joins TRBV6-1 to TRBJ1-3, with D perhaps matching TRBD1 (5 bases). This CDR3 has 17 residues. Between the trimmed V and J ends, which lost 2 bases and 0 bases, there was a span of 14 bases. In germline, CDR1 is MNHNS, CDR2 SASEGT. The CDR3 reads CASSERASGPSGNTIYF. The CDR3 region has the DNA TGTGCCAGCAGTGAACGGGCTTCAGGGCCCTCTGGAAACACCATATATTTT.

V gene TRBV2 combines with J gene TRBJ2-1; tentatively, D is TRBD2 (6 bases). CDR3 length: 14 amino acids. V was cut by 6 bases and J by 6 bases, with 15 bases left in between. Germline loops: CDR1 SNHLY, CDR2 FYNNEI. CDR3 sequence: CASRRPGLTNEQFF. The CDR3 nucleotides are TGTGCCAGCAGACGCCCGGGACTTACCAATGAGCAGTTCTTC. The variable domain in full, completed from reference TRBV2 and TRBJ2-1, reads EPEVTQTPSHQVTQMGQEVILRCVPISNHLYFYWYRQILGQKVEFLVSFYNNEISEKSEIFDDQFSVERPDGSNFTLKIRSTKLEDSAMYFCASRRPGLTNEQFFGPGTRLTVL.

The chain is built from TRBV7-2 and TRBJ1-1; D perhaps matches TRBD1 (6 bases). This CDR3 has 16 residues. The V gene lost 1 base and the J gene lost 0 bases, with 12 bases spanning the gap. The germline gives CDR1 SGHTA, CDR2 FQGNSA. Here the CDR3 reads CASSLVGHQLNTEAFF. The CDR3, as DNA: TGTGCCAGCAGCTTAGTGGGACACCAACTGAACACTGAAGCTTTCTTT. The whole variable domain, remainder taken from reference TRBV7-2 and TRBJ1-1, is GAGVSQSPSNKVTEKGKDVELRCDPISGHTALYWYRQSLGQGLEFLIYFQGNSAPDKSGLPSDRFSAERTGGSVSTLTIQRTQQEDSAVYLCASSLVGHQLNTEAFFGQGTRLTVV.

The gene calls are TRBV30 and TRBJ1-6, with D possibly being TRBD1 (6 bases). CDR1 and CDR2 (germline): GTSNPN, SVGIG (reference sequence). Trimming pared 1 base from V and 5 bases from J, leaving 9 bases between. The CDR3 sequence is 14 residues long. CDR3 loop: CAWSANRDNSPLHF. The DNA for the CDR3 is TGTGCCTGGAGTGCGAACAGGGATAATTCACCCCTCCACTTT.

This clone was picked up a small number of times. The rearrangement joins TRBV5-1 to TRBJ2-3; 10 positions match TRBD2. J was trimmed by 0 bases and V by 4 bases; bases with no gene match: 8. The CDR3 consists of 17 residues. Germline-derived CDR1 and CDR2 are SGHRS and YFSETQ. In DNA, the CDR3 is TGCGCCAGCAGCCAAAACAGCGGGGGGGATAGCACAGATACGCAGTATTTT. This gives the protein CASSQNSGGDSTDTQYF.

This clone was seen a single time. The rearrangement links TRBV5-4 to TRBJ1-2; D is unclear. The CDR3 contains 13 residues. Trimming pared 1 base from V and 4 bases from J, leaving 8 bases between. Germline CDR1 SGHNT, CDR2 YYREEE (reference sequence). The CDR3 DNA follows: TGTGCCAGCAGCTTGTACCCGGGCTATGGCTACACCTTC. Translating it yields CASSLYPGYGYTF.

The rearrangement links TRBV6-4 to TRBJ2-1, with D perhaps TRBD2 (6 bases). In germline, CDR1 is MRHNA, CDR2 SNTAGT. The CDR3 is 15 residues long. V gave up 0 bases and J gave up 2 bases, with 8 bases separating them. This chain's CDR3 is CASSDSSGAYNEQFF. CDR3 nucleotides: TGTGCCAGCAGTGACTCTAGCGGAGCCTACAATGAGCAGTTCTTC.

This clone was recorded once. The chain carries TRBV4-2 and TRBJ1-3; D not resolved. The ends were cut back, 0 bases at V and 2 bases at J, with 11 bases in the middle. CDR3 size: 16 residues. Looked up from germline, CDR1 is LGHNA and CDR2 is YNFKEQ. The CDR3 is CASSQDNAGTGNTIYF. The CDR3 DNA is TGTGCCAGCAGCCAAGATAATGCGGGGACTGGAAACACCATATATTTT.

J is TRBJ1-2 and V is TRBV18; D call uncertain. Germline V gene lookup returns CDR1 KGHSH and CDR2 LQKENI. V was cut by 3 bases and J by 1 base, with 6 bases left in between. The CDR3 is 13 amino acids. CDR3 in DNA: TGTGCCAGCTCACCTTTAGTTAACTATGGCTACACCTTC. Protein product: CASSPLVNYGYTF. The whole variable domain, remainder taken from reference TRBV18 and TRBJ1-2, is NAGVMQNPRHLVRRRGQEARLRCSPMKGHSHVYWYRQLPEEGLKFMVYLQKENIIDESGMPKERFSAEFPKEGPSILRIQQVVRGDSAAYFCASSPLVNYGYTFGSGTRLTVV.

The gene calls are TRBV11-3 and TRBJ2-3; maybe TRBD2 (6 bases). Germline V CDR1 and CDR2: SGHNT, YENEEA. CDR3 length: 13 residues. Trimming shortened V by 3 bases and J by 3 bases, and 7 bases separated the two germline ends. CDR3: CASSLGGTDTQYF. The CDR3 nucleotides are TGTGCCAGCAGCTTGGGGGGAACAGATACGCAGTATTTT.

This chain links TRBV7-2 with TRBJ2-5; 7 bases match TRBD2. The trim removed 2 bases at V and 1 base at J, leaving 4 bases unmatched. Germline values: CDR1 SGHTA, CDR2 FQGNSA. The CDR3 runs to 15 residues. The chain's CDR3 is CASSLYGGTQETQYF. CDR3 in DNA: TGTGCCAGCAGCTTATACGGGGGGACCCAAGAGACCCAGTACTTC.

This clone has more than one count but fewer than ten. The chain has TRBV11-2 and TRBJ1-2; D may be TRBD1 (5 bases). CDR3 length: 13 residues. V lost 1 base to trimming and J lost 3 bases, with 6 bases between them. Looked up from germline, CDR1 is SGHAT and CDR2 is FQNNGV. The CDR3 here is CASSLVRDYGYTF. The CDR3 DNA reads TGTGCCAGCAGCTTAGTCAGGGACTATGGCTACACCTTC.

J is TRBJ1-2 and V is TRBV19; D is possibly TRBD1 (5 bases). CDR3 length equals 13 residues. The germline CDR1 and CDR2 sequences are LNHDA and SQIVND (reference sequence). The V and J ends lost 3 bases and 3 bases respectively, with 8 bases between them. The CDR3 loop reads CASSIRDYYGYTF. CDR3 bases: TGTGCCAGTAGTATCCGGGACTACTATGGCTACACCTTC.

This clone was counted between two and nine times. Other DNA sequences in the sample encode the same CDR3. V and J are TRBV5-4 and TRBJ2-5, with 13 bases identical to TRBD2. After removal of 4 bases from V and 5 bases from J, the junction contained 8 bases not matched to a gene. The V gene's germline CDR1 is SGHNT and CDR2 YYREEE (reference sequence). The CDR3 consists of 16 residues. The CDR3 reads CASSRTSGRFEETQYF. CDR3 coding DNA: TGTGCCAGCAGCCGGACTAGCGGGAGATTTGAGGAGACCCAGTACTTC.

V gene TRBV7-9 combines with J gene TRBJ2-5; the match to TRBD1 covers 9 bases. The CDR3 consists of 15 residues. Trimming cost V 6 bases and J 5 bases; bases outside gene matches: 10. From germline, CDR1 is SEHNR and CDR2 FQNEAQ (reference sequence). The CDR3 spells CASSFYRGRGETQYF. CDR3 coding DNA: TGTGCCAGCAGTTTCTACAGGGGGCGCGGGGAGACCCAGTACTTC.

V is TRBV29-1 and J is TRBJ2-3; D possibly corresponds to TRBD2 (5 bases). The CDR3 loop spans 14 amino acids. Germline V CDR1 and CDR2: SQVTM, ANQGSEA. Trimming shortened V by 1 base and J by 2 bases, and 10 bases separated the two germline ends. The chain's CDR3 is CSVEGTTNTDTQYF. CDR3 bases: TGCAGCGTTGAAGGGACGACTAACACAGATACGCAGTATTTT.

This clone showed up just once. V and J are TRBV6-5 and TRBJ2-7; TRBD1 agrees at 7 bases. Germline assignment: CDR1 MNHEY and CDR2 SVGAGI. Germline trimming cut 5 bases from V and 5 bases from J; bases unmatched to any gene: 6. The CDR3 extends over 13 amino acids. The CDR3 loop is CASSHRQGHEQYF. CDR3 sequence (DNA): TGTGCCAGCAGTCATAGACAGGGACACGAGCAGTACTTC.

This sequence joins TRBV5-4 and TRBJ2-7; 11 bases map to TRBD2. The ends lost 4 bases at V and 6 bases at J; junction bases unmatched: 9. The germline V gene encodes CDR1 SGHNT and CDR2 YYREEE (reference sequence). The CDR3 spans 15 residues. CDR3 coding DNA: TGTGCCAGCAGCCGATTAGCGGGGGGGCCCCCCGAGCAGTACTTC. It yields the protein CASSRLAGGPPEQYF.

The chain joins TRBV28 to TRBJ1-3; no definite D call. Trimming shortened V by 5 bases and J by 0 bases, and 8 bases separated the two germline ends. The CDR3 has 14 amino acids. CDR1 is MDHEN and CDR2 is SYDVKM in the germline V gene. The CDR3 is CASSTRISGNTIYF. The CDR3 DNA reads as TGTGCCAGCAGTACCAGAATCTCTGGAAACACCATATATTTT.

The rearrangement joins TRBV20-1 to TRBJ2-3; TRBD2 agrees at 8 bases. V shed 3 bases, J shed 8 bases, and the junction held 1 base outside the gene matches. Germline lookup yields CDR1 DFQATT and CDR2 SNEGSKA (reference sequence). The CDR3 length is 11 residues. Here the CDR3 reads CSASGGATQYF. The CDR3 DNA follows: TGCAGTGCTAGCGGGGGGGCTACGCAGTATTTT.

This clone was seen a single time. The V gene is TRBV6-5, the J gene TRBJ2-7; perhaps TRBD2 as D (5 bases). The CDR3 contains 12 residues. Trimming removed 5 bases at V and 4 bases at J, with 9 bases between. The germline gives CDR1 MNHEY, CDR2 SVGAGI. The CDR3 DNA is TGTGCCAGCAGTGTAGGAGGTTACGAGCAGTACTTC. Translation gives CASSVGGYEQYF.

For this clone: One junction end does not reproduce the germline sequence, and a read error may be involved. The V and J genes are TRBV14 and TRBJ2-3; D uncertain. Germline V CDR1 and CDR2: SGHDN, FVKESK. CDR3 length: 16 amino acids. CDR3 amino acids: CASSQEPTAILSSRHF. CDR3 DNA sequence: TGTGCCAGCAGCCAAGAGCCCACGGCTATACTATCGTCTCGGCATTTT.